These 2 T cell receptor beta chains were all obtained from the same sample, sequenced in a study of response to subunit inactivated influenza vaccine. Each CDR3 protein gets one entry after TCRdb re-called the RT-PCR reads with MiXCR. The data show 610,000 or so distinct CDR3 sequences, 14% seen once. The sample was PBMCs from blood, taken approximately 12 days after vaccination. Receptors originate from a man in his fifties who received an inactivated influenza vaccine.

This clonotype has just a few counts. The chain recombines TRBV5-1 with TRBJ1-2, with a possible D match to TRBD1 (6 bases). Trimming stripped 2 bases from V and 4 bases from J, with 12 bases between. The germline V gene has CDR1 SGHRS and CDR2 YFSETQ. This CDR3 is 14 amino acids long. The CDR3, as DNA: TGCGCCAGCAGCTTATCAGACAGGATCTATGGCTACACCTTC. Its protein product is CASSLSDRIYGYTF.

This clonotype was detected ten times or more. J is TRBJ2-1 and V is TRBV11-2; 9 bases line up with TRBD2. The CDR3 has 16 residues. J gave up 5 bases and V 6 bases, and 11 bases lay outside the gene matches. Germline V gene lookup returns CDR1 SGHAT and CDR2 FQNNGV. CDR3 loop: CASRKGAGGRNNEQFF. The CDR3 coding sequence is TGTGCCAGCAGGAAGGGGGCGGGAGGGCGAAACAATGAGCAGTTCTTC.